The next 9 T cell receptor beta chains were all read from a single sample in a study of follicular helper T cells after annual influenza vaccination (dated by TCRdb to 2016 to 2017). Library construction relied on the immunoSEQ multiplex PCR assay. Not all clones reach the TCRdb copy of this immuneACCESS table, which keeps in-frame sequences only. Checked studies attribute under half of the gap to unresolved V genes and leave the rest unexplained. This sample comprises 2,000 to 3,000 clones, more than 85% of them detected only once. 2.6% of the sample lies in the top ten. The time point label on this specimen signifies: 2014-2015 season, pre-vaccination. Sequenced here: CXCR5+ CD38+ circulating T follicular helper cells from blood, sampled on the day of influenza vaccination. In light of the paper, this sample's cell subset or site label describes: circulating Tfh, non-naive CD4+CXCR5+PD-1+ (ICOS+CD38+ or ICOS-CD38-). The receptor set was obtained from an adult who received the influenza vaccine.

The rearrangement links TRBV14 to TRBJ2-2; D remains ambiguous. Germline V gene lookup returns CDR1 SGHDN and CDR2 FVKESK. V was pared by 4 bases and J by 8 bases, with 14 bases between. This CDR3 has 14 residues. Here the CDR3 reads CASSRFLDPGELFF. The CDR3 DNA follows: TGTGCCAGCAGCCGTTTTCTAGATCCAGGGGAGCTGTTTTTT.

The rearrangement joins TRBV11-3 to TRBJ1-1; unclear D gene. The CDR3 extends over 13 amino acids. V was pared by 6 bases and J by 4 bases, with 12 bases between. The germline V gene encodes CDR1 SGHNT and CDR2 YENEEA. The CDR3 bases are TGTGCCAGCAGTGCCCTTTACGGCACTGAAGCTTTCTTT. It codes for CASSALYGTEAFF. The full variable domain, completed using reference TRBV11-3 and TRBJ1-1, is EAGVVQSPRYKIIEKKQPVAFWCNPISGHNTLYWYLQNLGQGPELLIRYENEEAVDDSQLPKDRFSAERLKGVDSTLKIQPAELGDSAVYLCASSALYGTEAFFGQGTRLTVV.

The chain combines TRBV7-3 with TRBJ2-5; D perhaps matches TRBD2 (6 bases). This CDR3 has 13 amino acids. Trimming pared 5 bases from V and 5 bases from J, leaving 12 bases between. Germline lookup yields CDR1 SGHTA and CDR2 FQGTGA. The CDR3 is CASSPTSSETQYF. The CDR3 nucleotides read TGTGCCAGCAGCCCAACTAGCTCGGAGACCCAGTACTTC.

The CDR3 is CASSKGRGSYEQYF. CDR3 nucleotide sequence: TGTGCCAGTAGTAAGGGACGGGGGTCCTACGAGCAGTACTTC. The rearrangement joins TRBV19 to TRBJ2-7, with D possibly TRBD2 on 6 matching bases. The V and J ends lost 4 bases and 1 base respectively, with 11 bases between them. The germline V gene encodes CDR1 LNHDA and CDR2 SQIVND (reference sequence). The CDR3 has 14 amino acids.

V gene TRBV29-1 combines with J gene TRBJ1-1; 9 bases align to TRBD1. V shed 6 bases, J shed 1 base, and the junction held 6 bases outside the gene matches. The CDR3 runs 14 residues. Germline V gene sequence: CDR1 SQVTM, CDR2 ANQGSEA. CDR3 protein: CSVHPGQGNTEAFF. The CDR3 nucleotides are TGCAGCGTGCATCCGGGACAGGGGAACACTGAAGCTTTCTTT.

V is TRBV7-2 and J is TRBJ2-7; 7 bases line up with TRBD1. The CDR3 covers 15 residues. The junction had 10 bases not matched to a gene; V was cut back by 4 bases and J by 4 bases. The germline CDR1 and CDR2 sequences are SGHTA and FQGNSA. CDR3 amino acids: CASSSPKGARYEQYF. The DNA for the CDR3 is TGTGCCAGCAGCTCCCCTAAGGGGGCGCGATACGAGCAGTACTTC. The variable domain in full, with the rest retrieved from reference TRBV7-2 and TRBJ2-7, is GAGVSQSPSNKVTEKGKDVELRCDPISGHTALYWYRQSLGQGLEFLIYFQGNSAPDKSGLPSDRFSAERTGGSVSTLTIQRTQQEDSAVYLCASSSPKGARYEQYFGPGTRLTVT.

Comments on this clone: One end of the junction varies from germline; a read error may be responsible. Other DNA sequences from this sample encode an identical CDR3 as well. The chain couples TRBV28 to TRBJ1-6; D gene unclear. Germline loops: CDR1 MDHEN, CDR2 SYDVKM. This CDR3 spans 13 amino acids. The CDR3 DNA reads TGTGCCTGCAGGAGCTCCTATAATTCACCCCTCCACTTT. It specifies CACRSSYNSPLHF.

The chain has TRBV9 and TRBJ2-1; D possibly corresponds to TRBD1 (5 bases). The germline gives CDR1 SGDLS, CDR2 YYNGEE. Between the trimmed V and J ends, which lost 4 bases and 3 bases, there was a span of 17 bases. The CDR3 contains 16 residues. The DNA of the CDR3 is TGTGCCAGCAGCCCCCTTGGGGCCCAGGGCTACAATGAGCAGTTCTTC. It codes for CASSPLGAQGYNEQFF.

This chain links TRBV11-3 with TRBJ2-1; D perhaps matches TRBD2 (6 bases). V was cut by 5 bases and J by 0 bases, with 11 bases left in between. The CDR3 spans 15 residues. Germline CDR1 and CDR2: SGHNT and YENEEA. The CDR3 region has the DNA TGTGCCAGCAGCGGACTACACAGCTCCTACAATGAGCAGTTCTTC. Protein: CASSGLHSSYNEQFF.